This T cell receptor beta chain was recovered during a study of CD8 T cells in ankylosing spondylitis. Study outcomes and limitations: Ankylosing spondylitis blood appeared to carry a characteristic TCR beta motif of roughly 8 highly homologous variants. Reported data indicate significant enrichment of disease-linked clones within matched ankylosing spondylitis synovial fluid.

TCRdb reprocessed the 5' RACE reads via MiXCR and lists one record per CDR3 protein. This sample has 750,000 to 850,000 distinct CDR3 sequences, with about 12% found just once. This clonotype showed up many times. The antigen remains undetermined. Germline V gene lookup returns CDR1 LGHNA and CDR2 YSLEER. The CDR3 loop spans 20 amino acids. With V trimmed by 0 bases and J by 4 bases, 11 bases remained unmatched. The clonotype comes from a male donor with ankylosing spondylitis. Source material: blood, either unsorted or a sorted T cell fraction (not recorded which). The chain joins TRBV4-3 to TRBJ2-1; TRBD2 agrees at 14 bases. This CDR3 is CASSQERGLAGDRGYNEQFF. CDR3 DNA: TGCGCCAGCAGCCAAGAAAGGGGACTAGCGGGGGACAGGGGTTACAATGAGCAGTTCTTC.